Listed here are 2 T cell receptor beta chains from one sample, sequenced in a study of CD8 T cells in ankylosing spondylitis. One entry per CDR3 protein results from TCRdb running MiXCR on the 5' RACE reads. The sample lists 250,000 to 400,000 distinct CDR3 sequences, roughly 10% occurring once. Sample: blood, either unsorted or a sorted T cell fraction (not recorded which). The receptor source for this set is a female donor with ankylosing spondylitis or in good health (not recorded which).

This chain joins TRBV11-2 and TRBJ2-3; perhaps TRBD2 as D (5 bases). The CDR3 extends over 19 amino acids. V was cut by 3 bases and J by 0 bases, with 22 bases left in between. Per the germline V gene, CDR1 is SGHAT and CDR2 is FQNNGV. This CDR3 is CASSFLRLVGKYSTDTQYF. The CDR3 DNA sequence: TGTGCCAGCAGCTTTTTGAGATTAGTCGGGAAGTACAGCACAGATACGCAGTATTTT.

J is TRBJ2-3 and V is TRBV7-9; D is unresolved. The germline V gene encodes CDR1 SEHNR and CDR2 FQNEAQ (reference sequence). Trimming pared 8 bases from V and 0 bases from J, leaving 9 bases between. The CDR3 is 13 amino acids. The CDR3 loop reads CASLGSSTDTQYF. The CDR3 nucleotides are TGTGCCAGCTTGGGCTCGAGCACAGATACGCAGTATTTT.